These 16 T cell receptor beta chains share one sample of origin, sequenced in a study of cytomegalovirus exposure and HLA in healthy donors. The PCR used 60 Vbeta and 13 Jbeta primers. Method: immunoSEQ multiplex PCR; TCRdb's copy keeps in-frame clones and lacks some. This sample has roughly 200,000 clones, with 80% to 90% found just once. Sequencing was performed on PBMCs. The receptors originated from a man aged 40-55 years in good health and CMV-seropositive.

This rearrangement joins TRBV2 to TRBJ2-5; 7 bases fit TRBD2. The V gene end was trimmed by 4 bases and the J gene end by 9 bases; junction bases not matched to a gene: 5. The germline CDR1 and CDR2 sequences are SNHLY and FYNNEI. This CDR3 region has 12 residues. CDR3 region: CASSGEGRAQYF. The CDR3 region has the DNA TGTGCCAGCAGTGGGGAGGGTAGGGCCCAGTACTTC.

The chain carries TRBV29-1 and TRBJ2-5, with no clear D. The CDR3 is 15 amino acids. CDR1 and CDR2 (germline): SQVTM, ANQGSEA. With 3 bases removed from V and 1 base from J, the gap between germline ends came to 15 bases. CDR3 sequence reads: CSVENYFGSQETQYF. CDR3 nucleotides: TGCAGCGTTGAGAACTACTTCGGGTCCCAAGAGACCCAGTACTTC.

The chain is built from TRBV11-2 and TRBJ2-5; 9 bases fit TRBD2. V lost 5 bases to trimming and J lost 7 bases; unmatched junction nucleotides: 5. The germline V gene encodes CDR1 SGHAT and CDR2 FQNNGV. The CDR3 totals 13 residues. The CDR3 DNA follows: TGTGCCAGCAGCCGAGCGGGGGGAGGGACCCAGTACTTC. Translating it yields CASSRAGGGTQYF. Full variable domain (rest looked up from reference TRBV11-2 and TRBJ2-5): EAGVAQSPRYKIIEKRQSVAFWCNPISGHATLYWYQQILGQGPKLLIQFQNNGVVDDSQLPKDRFSAERLKGVDSTLKIQPAKLEDSAVYLCASSRAGGGTQYFGPGTRLLVL.

The chain has TRBV5-4 and TRBJ1-2; TRBD1 matches 9 bases. Germline CDR1 reads SGHNT; CDR2 reads YYREEE (reference sequence). Germline trimming cut 7 bases from V and 3 bases from J; bases unmatched to any gene: 7. The length of the CDR3 is 14 residues. CDR3: CASVPRDRDYGYTF. The CDR3 nucleotides are TGTGCCAGCGTTCCGAGGGACAGGGACTATGGCTACACCTTC.

V and J are TRBV6-4 and TRBJ1-1; D not resolved. The V end lost 3 bases, the J end lost 0 bases, and 14 bases lay between the germline ends. Germline CDR1 reads MRHNA; CDR2 reads SNTAGT. The CDR3 sequence is 16 residues long. DNA of the CDR3: TGTGCCAGCAGTGAGGTAGCGTTTCCGCTGAACACTGAAGCTTTCTTT. This encodes CASSEVAFPLNTEAFF.

The genes are TRBV27 and TRBJ1-2, with 9 bases lining up with TRBD1. Unmatched junction bases numbered 3, after V lost 2 bases and J lost 2 bases. Per the germline V gene, CDR1 is MNHEY and CDR2 is SMNVEV (reference sequence). The CDR3 runs to 15 residues. The CDR3 spells CASSLRQGVNYGYTF. CDR3 DNA: TGTGCCAGCAGTTTAAGACAGGGGGTGAACTATGGCTACACCTTC.

The rearrangement joins TRBV29-1 to TRBJ2-5, with a possible D match to TRBD1 (6 bases). With the DNA end fitting TRBJ2-7 better, the J assignment may be wrong. Per germline, CDR1 SQVTM and CDR2 ANQGSEA. CDR3 length equals 13 residues. The CDR3: CSVEGDMSYEQYF. CDR3 DNA sequence: TGCAGCGTCGAGGGGGACATGTCCTACGAGCAGTACTTC.

This chain uses TRBV19 with TRBJ2-6; weak D call: TRBD1 (6 bases). CDR1 LNHDA and CDR2 SQIVND come from the germline V gene (reference sequence). The V gene lost 7 bases and the J gene lost 0 bases, with 19 bases spanning the gap. The CDR3 sequence is 18 residues long. The CDR3 DNA is TGTGCCAGTATGGAGAGGGTCAGGGGAAGCTCTGGGGCCAACGTCCTGACTTTC. Encoded protein: CASMERVRGSSGANVLTF.

This clone was seen once. This chain links TRBV4-1 with TRBJ2-7, with a possible D match to TRBD2 (6 bases). Germline assignment: CDR1 MGHRA and CDR2 YSYEKL. The CDR3 runs to 13 residues. Between the trimmed V and J ends, which lost 0 bases and 6 bases, there was a span of 9 bases. This chain's CDR3 is CASSQERDSEQYF. The DNA of the CDR3 is TGCGCCAGCAGCCAAGAGCGGGACTCCGAGCAGTACTTC.

J is TRBJ1-1 and V is TRBV6-1; a possible D gene is TRBD1 (5 bases). The CDR3 is made up of 14 amino acids. The germline V gene encodes CDR1 MNHNS and CDR2 SASEGT. The germline V and J ends were trimmed by 2 bases and 1 base, with 8 bases remaining between them. The CDR3 spells CASSESTGNTEAFF. The CDR3 DNA follows: TGTGCCAGCAGTGAATCAACAGGGAACACTGAAGCTTTCTTT.

The chain links TRBV5-1 to TRBJ1-1, with D possibly matching TRBD1 (5 bases). The CDR3 totals 14 residues. From germline, CDR1 is SGHRS and CDR2 YFSETQ. The ends were cut back, 4 bases at V and 1 base at J, with 11 bases in the middle. The CDR3 DNA is TGCGCCAGCAGCCAGATGGGGGGGAACACTGAAGCTTTCTTT. Its protein is CASSQMGGNTEAFF.

This clone has a single count. The chain couples TRBV21-1 to TRBJ2-2; TRBD1 is the table's D call and was not checked against the DNA. TRBV21-1 is labeled a pseudogene. CDR3 length: 16 residues. The CDR3 DNA reads TGTGCCAGCAGCTTCTTCGGGACAGGGGGATCCGGGGAGCTGTTTTTT. This translates into CASSFFGTGGSGELFF.

The rearrangement joins TRBV12-5 to TRBJ1-3; D is uncertain. Trimming stripped 7 bases from V and 4 bases from J, with 11 bases between. The CDR3 sequence is 13 residues long. The germline gives CDR1 LGHNT, CDR2 FRNRAP. The CDR3 bases are TGTGCTAGTGCCACTGCCCTCGGAAACACCATATATTTT. It codes for CASATALGNTIYF.

Regarding this clone: The same CDR3 can be traced to other DNA sequences in this sample. This chain joins TRBV6-5 and TRBJ2-7; 10 positions agree with TRBD2. The trim removed 5 bases at V and 3 bases at J, leaving 1 base unmatched. The CDR3 runs 13 residues. The V gene's germline CDR1 is MNHEY and CDR2 SVGAGI. The CDR3 loop reads CASSPSGSYEQYF. CDR3 nucleotides: TGTGCCAGCAGTCCTAGCGGGAGCTACGAGCAGTACTTC.

The chain combines TRBV29-1 with TRBJ1-1; 10 bases are shared with TRBD1. The V gene end was trimmed by 4 bases and the J gene end by 12 bases; junction bases not matched to a gene: 11. Germline V gene data show CDR1 as SQVTM and CDR2 as ANQGSEA. CDR3 length equals 13 residues. CDR3 in amino acids: CSVARTGGFQTFF. Here the CDR3 DNA reads TGCAGCGTTGCCAGGACAGGGGGTTTCCAAACTTTCTTT.

This clone was observed once. The J gene is TRBJ2-3, the V gene TRBV27, with 7 bases lining up with TRBD2. CDR1 MNHEY and CDR2 SMNVEV come from the germline V gene (reference sequence). This CDR3 comprises 14 residues. V lost 5 bases, J lost 4 bases, and 6 bases stayed unmatched. The CDR3 loop is CASSGGRTPDTQYF. In DNA form, the CDR3 reads TGTGCCAGCAGTGGCGGGAGAACCCCAGATACGCAGTATTTT.